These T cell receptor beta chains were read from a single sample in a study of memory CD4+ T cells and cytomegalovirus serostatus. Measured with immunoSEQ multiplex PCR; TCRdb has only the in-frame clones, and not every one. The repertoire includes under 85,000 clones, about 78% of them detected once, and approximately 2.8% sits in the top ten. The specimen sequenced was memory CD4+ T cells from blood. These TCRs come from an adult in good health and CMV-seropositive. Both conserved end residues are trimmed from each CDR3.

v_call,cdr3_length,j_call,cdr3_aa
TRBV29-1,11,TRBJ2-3,SVERTGTDTQY
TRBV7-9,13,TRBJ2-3,ASSPGLAAADTQY
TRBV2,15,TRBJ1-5,ASSDSEPYRGHQPQH
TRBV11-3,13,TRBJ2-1,ASSLGRGWADEQF
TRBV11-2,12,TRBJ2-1,ASSPDRVGIEQF
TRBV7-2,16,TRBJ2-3,ASSLAWGLAGATDTQY
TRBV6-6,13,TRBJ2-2,ASTPTGGRTGELF
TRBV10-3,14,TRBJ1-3,AISTSDGYSGNTIY
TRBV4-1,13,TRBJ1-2,ASSQPTEGTSGYT
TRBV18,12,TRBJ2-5,ASSPPGVQETQY
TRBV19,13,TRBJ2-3,ASSMGGPSTDTQY
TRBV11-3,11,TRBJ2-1,ASRRTGPGEQF
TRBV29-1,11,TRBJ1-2,SALGQGDMGYT
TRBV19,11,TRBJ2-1,ASRGQNRNEQF
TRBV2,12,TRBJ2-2,ASVKGGDTGELF
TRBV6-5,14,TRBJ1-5,ASSYSIAGGSQPQH
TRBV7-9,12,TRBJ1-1,ASSTNGQGREAF
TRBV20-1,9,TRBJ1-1,SPQMNTEAF
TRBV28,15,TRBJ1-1,ASSLGQAYQPGGSAF
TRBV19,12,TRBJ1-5,ATGGIYSNQPQH
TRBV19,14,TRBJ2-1,ASSLRRERPYNEQF
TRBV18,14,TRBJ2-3,ASSPSRGGPGDTQY
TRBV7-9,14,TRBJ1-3,ASSPTGRGTGNTIY
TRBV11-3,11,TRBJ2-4,ASSLVRVDIQY
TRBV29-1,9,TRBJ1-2,SVYHLEGYT
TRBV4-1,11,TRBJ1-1,ASRYRETTQAF
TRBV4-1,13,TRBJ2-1,ASSLLAGASHEQF
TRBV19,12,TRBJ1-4,ASKPQGSNEKLF
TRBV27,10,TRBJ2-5,ASSRNGETQY
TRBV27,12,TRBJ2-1,ASSRRTLNNEQF
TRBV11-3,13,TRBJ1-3,ASSPRLGSGNTIY
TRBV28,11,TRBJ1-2,ASVKGLGYGYT
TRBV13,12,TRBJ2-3,ASSRGLAQDTQY
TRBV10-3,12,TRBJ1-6,AISDSSYNSPLH
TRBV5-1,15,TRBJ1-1,ASSENLGQGVNTEAF
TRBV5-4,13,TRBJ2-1,ASSPGLAGFDEQF
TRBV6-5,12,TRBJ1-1,ASSYTRVGTEAF
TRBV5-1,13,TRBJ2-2,ASSLGLAGVGELF
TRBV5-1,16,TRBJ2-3,ASSLAGSGTSRTDTQY
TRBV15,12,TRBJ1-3,ATSRGTSGNTIY
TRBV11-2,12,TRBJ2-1,ASSRTGVYNEQF
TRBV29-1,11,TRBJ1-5,SVGTGGGQPQH
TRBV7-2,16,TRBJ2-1,ASSSRDRLAGGPGEQF